Shown below are 27 T cell receptor beta chains from a single sample sequenced in a study of blood T cells in healthy people across ages. A sample-barcoded 5' primer and a J-beta primer mix were used in a second PCR of about 7 to 11 cycles. MiXCR, applied by TCRdb to the 5' RACE reads, yields one record per CDR3 protein. The table lists hundreds of thousands of distinct CDR3 sequences, 24% of them singletons. The data were also submitted as part of a second study, on T cells of mothers and their children.

The source material was blood. The receptors stem from a boy younger than 18 in good health.

The sample holds a few counts of this clonotype. The chain combines TRBV15 with TRBJ2-7; a weak D match, TRBD1 (5 bases). Germline CDR1 and CDR2: LNHNV and YYDKDF (reference sequence). The length of the CDR3 is 12 residues. Trimming shortened V by 5 bases and J by 4 bases, and 9 bases separated the two germline ends. The CDR3 spells CATSSKGYEQYF. CDR3 in DNA: TGTGCCACCAGCTCCAAGGGGTACGAGCAGTACTTC.

This chain uses TRBV5-1 with TRBJ2-3; TRBD2 matches 9 bases. The germline V gene encodes CDR1 SGHRS and CDR2 YFSETQ. The CDR3 loop spans 15 amino acids. V shed 2 bases, J shed 4 bases, and the junction held 5 bases outside the gene matches. CDR3 region: CASSFSGSFADTQYF. The DNA for the CDR3 is TGCGCCAGCAGCTTTAGCGGGAGTTTTGCAGATACGCAGTATTTT.

The chain couples TRBV6-2 or TRBV6-3 to TRBJ2-7; 10 nucleotides agree with TRBD2. With 5 bases clipped from V and 4 bases from J, the junction kept 5 bases outside the gene matches. The CDR3 consists of 14 residues. Germline values: CDR1 MNHEY, CDR2 SVGEGT. CDR3 sequence reads: CASSELAGAYEQYF. CDR3 sequence (DNA): TGTGCCAGCAGTGAGCTAGCGGGGGCGTACGAGCAGTACTTC.

The chain links TRBV18 to TRBJ1-1; D is unresolved. Germline CDR1 is KGHSH and CDR2 is LQKENI. The CDR3 is made up of 19 amino acids. Trimming shortened V by 2 bases and J by 1 base, and 23 bases separated the two germline ends. CDR3 DNA sequence: TGTGCCAGCTCACCAAGTTCTGGTACAGCCGACCAAAAGAACACTGAAGCTTTCTTT. It translates to CASSPSSGTADQKNTEAFF.

This clonotype appeared a few times. CDR3 sequence (DNA): TGTGCCAGCAGCTTAGGTATAGCGGGGGGGCCGGTCAATGAGCAGTTCTTC. It is translated as CASSLGIAGGPVNEQFF. The chain is built from TRBV7-2 and TRBJ2-1; TRBD2 matches at 11 bases. The CDR3 is 17 residues long. J lost 6 bases, V lost 1 base, and 8 bases had no gene match. Germline loops: CDR1 SGHTA, CDR2 FQGNSA.

This clonotype was picked up a small number of times. V and J are TRBV30 and TRBJ2-3, with D perhaps TRBD2 (5 bases). The germline V and J ends were trimmed by 1 base and 3 bases, with 8 bases remaining between them. The CDR3 is made up of 13 amino acids. The germline CDR1 and CDR2 sequences are GTSNPN and SVGIG (reference sequence). The CDR3 loop reads CAWSGGGTDTQYF. CDR3 coding DNA: TGTGCCTGGAGTGGTGGCGGGACAGATACGCAGTATTTT.

This chain uses TRBV25-1 with TRBJ2-7; perhaps TRBD1 as D (6 bases). The CDR3 runs 13 residues. V was shortened by 4 bases and J by 6 bases, with 13 bases between the two germline ends. CDR1 and CDR2 from the germline V gene are MGHDK and SYGVNS. The DNA of the CDR3 is TGTGCCAGCAGTGTAGGCAGGGGTCGCGAGCAGTACTTC. As protein: CASSVGRGREQYF.

V is TRBV7-2 and J is TRBJ2-3, with 11 bases fitting TRBD2. The germline V gene encodes CDR1 SGHTA and CDR2 FQGNSA. J lost 6 bases, V lost 3 bases, and 8 bases had no gene match. The CDR3 spans 16 residues. CDR3 sequence: CASSFPSGRLGDTQYF. CDR3 coding DNA: TGTGCCAGCAGCTTCCCTAGCGGGAGGCTCGGGGATACGCAGTATTTT.

V is TRBV28 and J is TRBJ2-5; 8 positions match TRBD1. The J call may be wrong; the DNA end is better matched by TRBJ2-7. CDR3 size: 15 residues. The V gene's germline CDR1 is MDHEN and CDR2 SYDVKM. DNA for the CDR3: TGTGCCAGCAGCACTCCCGGGACAGGCGGGTACGAGCAGTACTTC. Protein sequence: CASSTPGTGGYEQYF.

CDR3 in DNA: TGTGCCAGCAGCGTGCAGGTAGGGGAGACCCAGTACTTC. It is translated as CASSVQVGETQYF. The rearrangement uses TRBV9 and TRBJ2-1; D call uncertain. The assigned J gene may be wrong: the sequence end matches TRBJ2-5 better. This CDR3 is 13 amino acids long. Germline lookup yields CDR1 SGDLS and CDR2 YYNGEE.

This clonotype has more than one count but fewer than ten. The chain employs TRBV4-3 and TRBJ2-5; TRBD2 agrees at 10 bases. Trimming cost V 0 bases and J 5 bases; bases outside gene matches: 6. This CDR3 is 16 amino acids long. Germline V lookup: CDR1 LGHNA, CDR2 YSLEER. Here the CDR3 DNA reads TGCGCCAGCAGCCAAGAAATGGGACTAGCGATGGAGACCCAGTACTTC. Translated: CASSQEMGLAMETQYF.

This chain uses TRBV30 with TRBJ2-7; the match to TRBD1 covers 11 bases. CDR1 is GTSNPN, CDR2 SVGIG, per germline (reference sequence). The V and J ends lost 5 bases and 6 bases, in that order; junction bases with no gene match: 3. This CDR3 region has 12 residues. CDR3 sequence: CAWGTGGSEQYF. CDR3 nucleotide sequence: TGTGCCTGGGGGACAGGGGGTAGCGAGCAGTACTTC.

This clonotype was recorded a few times. The V and J genes are TRBV6-5 and TRBJ1-2; D is ambiguous. V dropped 5 bases and J dropped 4 bases, with 8 bases sitting between them. The CDR3 runs to 12 residues. CDR1 and CDR2 (germline): MNHEY, SVGAGI. The CDR3 region is CASSPRAYGYTF. The CDR3, as DNA: TGTGCCAGCAGTCCCCGGGCCTATGGCTACACCTTC.

This clonotype was counted only a few times. V is TRBV27 and J is TRBJ1-1; 10 positions match TRBD1. V was pared by 5 bases and J by 3 bases, with 6 bases of the junction left unmatched. The CDR3 sequence is 15 residues long. The germline CDR1 and CDR2 sequences are MNHEY and SMNVEV (reference sequence). This CDR3 reads CASSPLTGGHTEAFF. The CDR3, as DNA: TGTGCCAGCAGTCCCTTGACAGGGGGCCACACTGAAGCTTTCTTT.

The gene calls are TRBV7-3 and TRBJ1-1, with D perhaps TRBD1 (6 bases). This CDR3 comprises 15 residues. Germline CDR1 and CDR2: SGHTA and FQGTGA. V lost 4 bases and J 1 base, leaving 13 bases between the germline ends. CDR3 amino acids: CASSSTGRGNTEAFF. The CDR3 DNA follows: TGTGCCAGCAGCTCTACAGGGAGGGGGAACACTGAAGCTTTCTTT. The full variable domain, rest sourced from reference TRBV7-3 and TRBJ1-1, is GAGVSQTPSNKVTEKGKYVELRCDPISGHTALYWYRQSLGQGPEFLIYFQGTGAADDSGLPNDRFFAVRPEGSVSTLKIQRTERGDSAVYLCASSSTGRGNTEAFFGQGTRLTVV.

The V call is TRBV5-1, the J call TRBJ1-6; 8 nucleotides line up with TRBD1. The ends lost 5 bases at V and 5 bases at J; junction bases unmatched: 3. CDR1 and CDR2 from the germline V gene are SGHRS and YFSETQ. The CDR3 sequence is 14 residues long. Here the CDR3 reads CASRGQAHNSPLHF. The CDR3 region has the DNA TGCGCCAGCAGGGGACAGGCCCATAATTCACCCCTCCACTTT.

This clonotype was detected many times. The chain employs TRBV28 and TRBJ2-7; D unresolved. This CDR3 has 12 residues. Germline V gives CDR1 MDHEN, CDR2 SYDVKM. V was pared by 4 bases and J by 0 bases, with 4 bases between. The CDR3 coding sequence is TGTGCCAGCAGTTACGACTCCTACGAGCAGTACTTC. Its translation: CASSYDSYEQYF.

This clonotype was detected a few times. This sequence joins TRBV29-1 and TRBJ2-7; TRBD2 matches at 11 bases. The CDR3 contains 14 residues. Trimming cost V 1 base and J 2 bases; bases outside gene matches: 1. Germline V gene sequence: CDR1 SQVTM, CDR2 ANQGSEA. This CDR3 reads CSVEVSGRAYEQYF. The CDR3 DNA is TGCAGCGTTGAAGTTAGCGGGAGGGCCTACGAGCAGTACTTC.

The V gene is TRBV20-1, the J gene TRBJ2-1, with D tentatively TRBD2 (6 bases). The DNA matches TRBJ2-7 better at its end, which makes the J call doubtful. There are 12 residues in the CDR3. In germline, CDR1 is DFQATT, CDR2 SNEGSKA (reference sequence). The CDR3 spells CSARAGDYEQYF. CDR3 DNA sequence: TGCAGTGCTAGAGCGGGGGACTACGAGCAGTACTTC.

The chain recombines TRBV24-1 with TRBJ2-5; TRBD1 or TRBD2 may be the D gene (5 bases each). The last part of the DNA fits TRBJ2-1 better; the J call may be wrong. The CDR3 runs 14 residues. Germline V gene sequence: CDR1 KGHDR, CDR2 SFDVKD. CDR3 loop: CATSLRGGHNEQFF. The CDR3 DNA reads TGTGCCACCAGTTTGAGGGGTGGGCACAATGAGCAGTTCTTC.

The genes are TRBV3-1 and TRBJ1-3, with D possibly being TRBD1 (6 bases). Per the germline V gene, CDR1 is LGHDT and CDR2 is YNNKEL (reference sequence). V was clipped by 4 bases and J by 2 bases, with 21 bases between them. CDR3 length: 18 amino acids. The CDR3 DNA reads as TGTGCCAGCAGCCCAAGGTCAGCGGCACAGGGAACTGGAAACACCATATATTTT. The encoded protein is CASSPRSAAQGTGNTIYF. Together with reference TRBV3-1 and TRBJ1-3, the CDR3 gives the full variable domain: DTAVSQTPKYLVTQMGNDKSIKCEQNLGHDTMYWYKQDSKKFLKIMFSYNNKELIINETVPNRFSPKSPDKAHLNLHINSLELGDSAVYFCASSPRSAAQGTGNTIYFGEGSWLTVV.

CDR3 nucleotides: TGTGCCAGCAGTGTTCGAAGGGGACTAGGTGAAAAACTGTTTTTT. Residues: CASSVRRGLGEKLFF. The chain has TRBV2 and TRBJ1-4; D is perhaps TRBD1 (5 bases). Germline V lookup: CDR1 SNHLY, CDR2 FYNNEI. Trimming pared 4 bases from V and 7 bases from J, leaving 16 bases between. The CDR3 contains 15 residues.

This chain uses TRBV28 with TRBJ2-1, with D perhaps TRBD2 (6 bases). This CDR3 contains 15 residues. Germline lookup yields CDR1 MDHEN and CDR2 SYDVKM. V lost 6 bases and J 4 bases, leaving 16 bases between the germline ends. CDR3 in amino acids: CASRGIMAGYNEQFF. Written as DNA, the CDR3 is TGTGCCAGCAGGGGGATTATGGCGGGGTACAATGAGCAGTTCTTC. Complete variable domain (other parts from reference TRBV28 and TRBJ2-1): DVKVTQSSRYLVKRTGEKVFLECVQDMDHENMFWYRQDPGLGLRLIYFSYDVKMKEKGDIPEGYSVSREKKERFSLILESASTNQTSMYLCASRGIMAGYNEQFFGPGTRLTVL.

This clonotype was seen a few times. This chain joins TRBV27 and TRBJ1-5; D perhaps matches TRBD1 (6 bases). Trimming stripped 4 bases from V and 3 bases from J, with 10 bases between. The CDR3 is 14 amino acids. Germline lookup yields CDR1 MNHEY and CDR2 SMNVEV (reference sequence). CDR3 region: CASSYQGNNQPQHF. Written as DNA, the CDR3 is TGTGCCAGCAGTTATCAGGGGAACAATCAGCCCCAGCATTTT.

The chain couples TRBV12-3 or TRBV12-4 to TRBJ2-5; TRBD1 matches at 8 bases. This CDR3 region has 15 residues. With V trimmed by 4 bases and J by 4 bases, 8 bases remained unmatched. CDR3 in amino acids: CASSSQGAFRETQYF. The CDR3 DNA is TGTGCCAGCAGTTCTCAGGGGGCCTTTCGAGAGACCCAGTACTTC.

This clonotype was counted only a few times. The gene calls are TRBV11-1 and TRBJ2-5, with D perhaps TRBD1 (6 bases). Trimming took 5 bases from V and 2 from J, leaving 12 bases between them. CDR3 size: 14 residues. CDR1 is SGHAT, CDR2 FQDESV, per germline (reference sequence). The CDR3 protein is CASSLMGAQETQYF. The CDR3 DNA is TGTGCCAGCAGCCTCATGGGGGCACAAGAGACCCAGTACTTC.

The table lists this clonotype with a few counts. The rearrangement links TRBV7-2 to TRBJ1-1, with D possibly matching TRBD1 (5 bases). CDR1 SGHTA and CDR2 FQGNSA come from the germline V gene. Between the trimmed V and J ends, which lost 8 bases and 5 bases, there was a span of 15 bases. CDR3 length equals 13 residues. CDR3 sequence (DNA): TGTGCCAGCTACTCGGGGGTCGGAACTGAAGCTTTCTTT. Its translation is CASYSGVGTEAFF.